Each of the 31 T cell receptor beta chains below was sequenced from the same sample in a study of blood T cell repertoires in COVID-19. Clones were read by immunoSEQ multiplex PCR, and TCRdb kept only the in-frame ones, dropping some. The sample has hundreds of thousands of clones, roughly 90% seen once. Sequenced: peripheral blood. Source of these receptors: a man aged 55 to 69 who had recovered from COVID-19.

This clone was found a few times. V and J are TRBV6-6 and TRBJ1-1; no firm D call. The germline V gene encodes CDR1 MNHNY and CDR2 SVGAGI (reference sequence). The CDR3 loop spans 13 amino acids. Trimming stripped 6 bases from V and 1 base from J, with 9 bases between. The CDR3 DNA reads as TGTGCCAGCAGCAGGACTGCGAACACTGAAGCTTTCTTT. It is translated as CASSRTANTEAFF.

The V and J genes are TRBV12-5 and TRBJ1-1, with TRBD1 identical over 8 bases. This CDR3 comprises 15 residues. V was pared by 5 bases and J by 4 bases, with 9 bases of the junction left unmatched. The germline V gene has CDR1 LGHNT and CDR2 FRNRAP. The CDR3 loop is CASGSGQGRGTEAFF. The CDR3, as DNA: TGTGCTAGTGGTAGCGGACAGGGTAGAGGCACTGAAGCTTTCTTT.

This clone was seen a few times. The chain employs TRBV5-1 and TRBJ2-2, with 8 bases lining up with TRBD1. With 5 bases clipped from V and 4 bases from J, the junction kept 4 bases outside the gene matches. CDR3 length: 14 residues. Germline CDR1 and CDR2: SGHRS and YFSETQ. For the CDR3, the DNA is TGCGCCAGCAGTCATACAGGGGGCACCGGGGAGCTGTTTTTT. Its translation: CASSHTGGTGELFF.

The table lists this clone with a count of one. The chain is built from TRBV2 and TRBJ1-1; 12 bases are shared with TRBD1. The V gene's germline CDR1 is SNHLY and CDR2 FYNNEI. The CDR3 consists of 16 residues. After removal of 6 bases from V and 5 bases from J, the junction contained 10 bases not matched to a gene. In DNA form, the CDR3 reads TGTGCCAGCAGGGTCCGGGACAGGGGGCTAAAGACTGAAGCTTTCTTT. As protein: CASRVRDRGLKTEAFF.

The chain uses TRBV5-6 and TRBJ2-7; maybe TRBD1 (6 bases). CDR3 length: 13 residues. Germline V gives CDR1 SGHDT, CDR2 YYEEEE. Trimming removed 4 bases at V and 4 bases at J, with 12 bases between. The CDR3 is CASSPDRAYEQYF. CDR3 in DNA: TGTGCCAGCAGCCCGGACAGAGCTTACGAGCAGTACTTC.

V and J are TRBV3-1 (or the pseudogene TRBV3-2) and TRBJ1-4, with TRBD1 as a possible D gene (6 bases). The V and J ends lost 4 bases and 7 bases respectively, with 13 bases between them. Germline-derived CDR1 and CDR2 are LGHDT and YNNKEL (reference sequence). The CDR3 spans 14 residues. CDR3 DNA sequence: TGTGCCAGCAGCCTTAAAGGGGGAAGTGAAAAACTGTTTTTT. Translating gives CASSLKGGSEKLFF.

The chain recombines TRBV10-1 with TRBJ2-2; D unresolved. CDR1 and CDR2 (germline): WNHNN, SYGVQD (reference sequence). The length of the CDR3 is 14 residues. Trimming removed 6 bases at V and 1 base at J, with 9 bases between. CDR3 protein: CASRGGQNTGELFF. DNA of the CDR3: TGCGCCAGCAGAGGCGGCCAGAACACCGGGGAGCTGTTTTTT.

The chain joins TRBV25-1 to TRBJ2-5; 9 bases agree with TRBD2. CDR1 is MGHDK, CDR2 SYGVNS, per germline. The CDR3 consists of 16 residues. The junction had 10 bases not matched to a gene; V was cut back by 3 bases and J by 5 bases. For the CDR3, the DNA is TGTGCCAGCAGTGAGGAAGGCGGGGGGGCCTACGAGACCCAGTACTTC. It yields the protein CASSEEGGGAYETQYF.

CDR3 amino acids: CASSKEQGAGNSPLHF. CDR3 coding DNA: TGTGCCAGCAGTAAAGAACAGGGGGCGGGAAATTCACCCCTCCACTTT. The chain uses TRBV27 and TRBJ1-6; 9 bases fit TRBD1. With V trimmed by 5 bases and J by 7 bases, 9 bases remained unmatched. CDR1 is MNHEY, CDR2 SMNVEV, per germline (reference sequence). The CDR3 length is 16 residues.

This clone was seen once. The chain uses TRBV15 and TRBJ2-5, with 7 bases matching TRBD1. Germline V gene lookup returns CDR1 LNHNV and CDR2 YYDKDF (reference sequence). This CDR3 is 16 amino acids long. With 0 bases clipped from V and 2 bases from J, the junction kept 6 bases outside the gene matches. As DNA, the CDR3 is TGTGCCACCAGCAGAGAGAGGGCGACAGGGCAAGAGACCCAGTACTTC. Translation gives CATSRERATGQETQYF.

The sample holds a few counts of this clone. The CDR3 nucleotides read TGTGCCAGCAGCCAAGATTCGGCTAGCAGCCCGCAGTACGTC. This sequence encodes CASSQDSASSPQYV. The chain couples TRBV3-1 (or the pseudogene TRBV3-2) to TRBJ2-7, with a possible D match to TRBD2 (5 bases). The CDR3 runs to 14 residues. The V gene lost 0 bases and the J gene lost 9 bases, with 15 bases spanning the gap. From germline, CDR1 is LGHDT and CDR2 YNNKEL (reference sequence).

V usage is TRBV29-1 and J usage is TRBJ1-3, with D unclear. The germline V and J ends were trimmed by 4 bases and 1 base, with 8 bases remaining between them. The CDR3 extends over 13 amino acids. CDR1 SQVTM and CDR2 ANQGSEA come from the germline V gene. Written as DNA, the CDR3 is TGCAGCGTTGTACGGGGTTCTGGAAACACCATATATTTT. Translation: CSVVRGSGNTIYF.

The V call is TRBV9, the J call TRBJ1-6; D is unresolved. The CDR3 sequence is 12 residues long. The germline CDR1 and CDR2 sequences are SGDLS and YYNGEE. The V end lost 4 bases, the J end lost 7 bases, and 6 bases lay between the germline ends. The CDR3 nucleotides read TGTGCCAGCAGCTCCAGAAATTCACCCCTCCACTTT. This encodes CASSSRNSPLHF.

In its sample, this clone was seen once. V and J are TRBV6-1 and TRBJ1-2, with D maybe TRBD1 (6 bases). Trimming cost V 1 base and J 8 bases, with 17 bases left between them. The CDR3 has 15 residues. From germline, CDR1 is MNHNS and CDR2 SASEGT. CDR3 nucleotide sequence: TGTGCCAGCAGTGAAGGGACCAGACAGGCCTGGGGCTACACCTTC. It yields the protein CASSEGTRQAWGYTF.

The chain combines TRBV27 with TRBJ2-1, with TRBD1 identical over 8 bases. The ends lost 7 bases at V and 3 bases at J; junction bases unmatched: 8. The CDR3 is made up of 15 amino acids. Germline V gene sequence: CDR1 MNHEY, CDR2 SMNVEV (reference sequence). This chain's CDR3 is CASNSGTGNYNEQFF. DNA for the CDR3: TGTGCCAGCAATTCCGGGACAGGCAACTACAATGAGCAGTTCTTC.

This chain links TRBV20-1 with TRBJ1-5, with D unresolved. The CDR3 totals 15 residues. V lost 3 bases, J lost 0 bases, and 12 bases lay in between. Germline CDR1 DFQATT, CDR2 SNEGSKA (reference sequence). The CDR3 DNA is TGCAGTGCTAGTACCAGGCAATATAGCAATCAGCCCCAGCATTTT. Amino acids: CSASTRQYSNQPQHF.

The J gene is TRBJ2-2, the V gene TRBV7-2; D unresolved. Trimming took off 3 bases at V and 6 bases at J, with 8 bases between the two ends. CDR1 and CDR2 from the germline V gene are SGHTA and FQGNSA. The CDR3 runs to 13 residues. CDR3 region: CASSFIVSGELFF. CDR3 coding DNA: TGTGCCAGCAGCTTTATAGTGTCCGGGGAGCTGTTTTTT.

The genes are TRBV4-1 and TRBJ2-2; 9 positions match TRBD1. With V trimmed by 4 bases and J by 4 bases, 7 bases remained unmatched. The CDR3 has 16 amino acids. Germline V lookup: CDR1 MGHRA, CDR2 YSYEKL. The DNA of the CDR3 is TGCGCCAGCAGCCTCCGGGACAGGGCAGGCACCGGGGAGCTGTTTTTT. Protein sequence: CASSLRDRAGTGELFF.

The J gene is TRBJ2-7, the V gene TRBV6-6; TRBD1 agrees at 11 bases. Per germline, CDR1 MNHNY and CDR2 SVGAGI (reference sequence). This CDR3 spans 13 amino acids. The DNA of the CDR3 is TGTGCCAGCAGTTACTATGGACAGGGGGCAGGGAGCGTC. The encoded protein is CASSYYGQGAGSV.

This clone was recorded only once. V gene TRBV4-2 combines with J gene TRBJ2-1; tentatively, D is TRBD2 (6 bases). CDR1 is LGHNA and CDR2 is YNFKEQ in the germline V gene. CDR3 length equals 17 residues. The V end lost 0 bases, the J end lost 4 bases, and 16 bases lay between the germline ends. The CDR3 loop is CASSQDLTAGYYNEQFF. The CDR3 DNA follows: TGTGCCAGCAGCCAAGATCTGACAGCGGGTTATTACAATGAGCAGTTCTTC.

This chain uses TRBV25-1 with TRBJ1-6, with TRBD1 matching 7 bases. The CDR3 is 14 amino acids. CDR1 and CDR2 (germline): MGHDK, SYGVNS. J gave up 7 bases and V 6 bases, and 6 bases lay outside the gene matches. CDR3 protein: CASRQRDSNSPLHF. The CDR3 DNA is TGTGCCAGCAGGCAGAGGGACAGCAATTCACCCCTCCACTTT.

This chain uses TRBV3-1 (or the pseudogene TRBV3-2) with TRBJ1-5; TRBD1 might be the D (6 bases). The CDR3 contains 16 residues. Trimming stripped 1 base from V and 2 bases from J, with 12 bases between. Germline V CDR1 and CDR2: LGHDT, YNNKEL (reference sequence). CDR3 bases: TGTGCCAGCAGCCAAGGGACAGTTGGACGCAATCAGCCCCAGCATTTT. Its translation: CASSQGTVGRNQPQHF.

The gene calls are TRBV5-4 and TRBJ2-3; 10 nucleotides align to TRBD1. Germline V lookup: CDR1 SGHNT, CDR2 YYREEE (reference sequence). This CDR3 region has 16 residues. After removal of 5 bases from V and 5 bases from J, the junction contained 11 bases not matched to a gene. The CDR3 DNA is TGTGCCAGCAGTAAAGACAGGGGGCTTGGTAAAGATACGCAGTATTTT. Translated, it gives CASSKDRGLGKDTQYF.

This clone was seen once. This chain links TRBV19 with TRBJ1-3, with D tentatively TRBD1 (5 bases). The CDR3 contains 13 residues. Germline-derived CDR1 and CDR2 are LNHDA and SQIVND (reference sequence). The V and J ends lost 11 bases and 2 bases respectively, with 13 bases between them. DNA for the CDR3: TGTGCCTCACCCTCCAGGGCTGGAAACACCATATATTTT. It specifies CASPSRAGNTIYF.

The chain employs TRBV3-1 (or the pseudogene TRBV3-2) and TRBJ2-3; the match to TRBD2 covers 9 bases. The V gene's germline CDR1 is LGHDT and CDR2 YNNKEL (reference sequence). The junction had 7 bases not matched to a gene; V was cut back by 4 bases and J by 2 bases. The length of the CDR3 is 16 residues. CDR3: CASSPRTSDNTDTQYF. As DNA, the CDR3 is TGTGCCAGCAGCCCTCGGACTAGCGATAACACAGATACGCAGTATTTT.

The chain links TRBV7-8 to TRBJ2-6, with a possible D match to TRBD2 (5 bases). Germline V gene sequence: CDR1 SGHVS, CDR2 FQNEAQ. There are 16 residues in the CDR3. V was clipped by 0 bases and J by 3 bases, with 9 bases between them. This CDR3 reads CASSLARTGGANVLTF. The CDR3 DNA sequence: TGTGCCAGCAGCTTAGCGCGGACTGGTGGGGCCAACGTCCTGACTTTC.

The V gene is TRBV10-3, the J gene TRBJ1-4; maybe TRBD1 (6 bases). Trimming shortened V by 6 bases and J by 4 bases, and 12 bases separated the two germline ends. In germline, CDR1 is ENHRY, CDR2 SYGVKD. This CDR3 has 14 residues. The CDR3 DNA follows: TGTGCCATCAGCGAATCAGGGGTTAATGAAAAACTGTTTTTT. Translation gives CAISESGVNEKLFF.

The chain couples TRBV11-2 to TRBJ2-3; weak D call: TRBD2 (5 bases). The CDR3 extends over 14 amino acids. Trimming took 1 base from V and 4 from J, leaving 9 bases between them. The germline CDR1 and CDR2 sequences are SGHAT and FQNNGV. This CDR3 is CASSLGGSADTQYF. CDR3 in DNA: TGTGCCAGCAGCTTAGGAGGGAGTGCAGATACGCAGTATTTT.

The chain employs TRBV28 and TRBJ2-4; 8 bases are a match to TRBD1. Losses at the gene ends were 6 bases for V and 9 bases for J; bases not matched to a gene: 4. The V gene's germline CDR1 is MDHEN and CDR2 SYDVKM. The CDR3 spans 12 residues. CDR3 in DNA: TGTGCCAGCAGAACAGGGGGGAGCATTCAGTACTTC. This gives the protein CASRTGGSIQYF. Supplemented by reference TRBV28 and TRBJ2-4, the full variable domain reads DVKVTQSSRYLVKRTGEKVFLECVQDMDHENMFWYRQDPGLGLRLIYFSYDVKMKEKGDIPEGYSVSREKKERFSLILESASTNQTSMYLCASRTGGSIQYFGAGTRLSVL.

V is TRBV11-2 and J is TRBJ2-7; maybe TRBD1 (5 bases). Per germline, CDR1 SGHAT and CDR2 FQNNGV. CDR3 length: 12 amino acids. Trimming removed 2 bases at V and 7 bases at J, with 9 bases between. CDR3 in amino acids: CASSLQRGEQYF. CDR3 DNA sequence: TGTGCCAGCAGCTTACAAAGGGGTGAGCAGTACTTC.

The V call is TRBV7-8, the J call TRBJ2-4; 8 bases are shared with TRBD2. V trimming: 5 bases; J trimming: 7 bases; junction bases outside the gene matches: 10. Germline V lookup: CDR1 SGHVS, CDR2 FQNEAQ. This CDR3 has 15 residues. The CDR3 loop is CASSPGGERGNIQYF. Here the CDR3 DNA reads TGTGCCAGCAGCCCTGGGGGGGAGCGGGGGAACATTCAGTACTTC.